This record concerns one T cell receptor (beta chain) sequence. This record belongs to a study of blood T cell repertoires in COVID-19. Sequenced by immunoSEQ multiplex PCR; TCRdb stores in-frame clones only, minus some. The table has 55,000 or so clones, around four fifths seen once. Unmatched junction bases numbered 9, after V lost 5 bases and J lost 7 bases. Per the germline V gene, CDR1 is SGHTA and CDR2 is FQGNSA. This CDR3 region has 14 residues. This chain joins TRBV7-2 and TRBJ1-2; 8 nucleotides match TRBD1. This TCR was recovered from a man in his thirties or forties with COVID-19, enrolled during active disease. The sequencing sample was made of peripheral blood. In nucleotides, the CDR3 is TGTGCCAGCAGCCAAAACAGGGGGGATGGTGGCTACACCTTC. It is translated as CASSQNRGDGGYTF.